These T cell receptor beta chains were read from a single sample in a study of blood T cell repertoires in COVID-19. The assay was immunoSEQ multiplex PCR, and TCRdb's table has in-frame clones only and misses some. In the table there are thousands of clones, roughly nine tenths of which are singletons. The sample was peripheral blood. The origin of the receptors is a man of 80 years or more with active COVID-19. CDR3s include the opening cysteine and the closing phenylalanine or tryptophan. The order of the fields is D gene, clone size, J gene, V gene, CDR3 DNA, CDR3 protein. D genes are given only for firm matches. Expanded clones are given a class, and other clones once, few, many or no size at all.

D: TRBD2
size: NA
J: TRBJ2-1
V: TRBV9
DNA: TGTGCCAGCAGCGTACTAGCGGAGAACAATGAGCAGTTCTTC
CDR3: CASSVLAENNEQFF

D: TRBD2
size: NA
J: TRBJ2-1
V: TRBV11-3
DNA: TGTGCCAGCAGCCCAAGGACTAGCAATGAGCAGTTCTTC
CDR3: CASSPRTSNEQFF

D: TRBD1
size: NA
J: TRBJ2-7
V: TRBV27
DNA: TGTGCCAGCAGTTTAGCGGGACAGGGTCCCTACGAGCAGTACTTC
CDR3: CASSLAGQGPYEQYF

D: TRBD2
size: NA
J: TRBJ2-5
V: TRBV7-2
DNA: TGTGCCAGCAGCTTAGTTGGGACTAGCGGGCAAGAGACCCAGTACTTC
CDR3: CASSLVGTSGQETQYF

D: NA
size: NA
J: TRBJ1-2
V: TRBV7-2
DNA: TGTGCCAGCAGCCCGACAGGAGGAGCTAACTATGGCTACACCTTC
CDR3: CASSPTGGANYGYTF

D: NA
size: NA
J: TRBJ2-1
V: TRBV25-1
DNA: TGTGCCAGCAGGAGTCGATCCGCGAATGAGCAGTTCTTC
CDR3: CASRSRSANEQFF

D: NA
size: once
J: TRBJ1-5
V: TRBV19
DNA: TGTGCCAGTAGTAGAGGGGCAGGGGATAATCAGCCCCAGCATTTT
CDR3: CASSRGAGDNQPQHF

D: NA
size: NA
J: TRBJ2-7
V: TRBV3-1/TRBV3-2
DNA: TGTGCCAGCAGCCAACTATCCCGTGCCTACGAGCAGTACTTC
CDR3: CASSQLSRAYEQYF

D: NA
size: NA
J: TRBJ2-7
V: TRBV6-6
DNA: TGTGCCAGCAGTACTAACAGGGCCGAGCAGTACTTC
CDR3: CASSTNRAEQYF

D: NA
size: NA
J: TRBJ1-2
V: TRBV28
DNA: TGTGCCAGCCGCCCCGGGGGGCGCGGCTACACCTTC
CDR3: CASRPGGRGYTF

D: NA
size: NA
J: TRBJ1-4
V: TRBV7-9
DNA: TGTGCCAGCAGCACCGGCCAGGGTAATGAAAAACTGTTTTTT
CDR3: CASSTGQGNEKLFF

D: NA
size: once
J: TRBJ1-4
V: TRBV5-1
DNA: TGCGCCAGCAGATTCCAGGGTGGTGAAAAACTGTTTTTT
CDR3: CASRFQGGEKLFF

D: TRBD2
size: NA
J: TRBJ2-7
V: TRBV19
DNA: TGTGCCAGTAGTATCGGACTAGCGAAATACGAGCAGTACTTC
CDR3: CASSIGLAKYEQYF

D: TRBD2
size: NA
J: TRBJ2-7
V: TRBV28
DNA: TGTGCCAGCAGTTTAGTCGGGAGGAACTACGAGCAGTACTTC
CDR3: CASSLVGRNYEQYF

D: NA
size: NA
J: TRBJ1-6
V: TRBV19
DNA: TGTGCCAGTAGTCAGGGTATTGGTACCCTCCACTTT
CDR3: CASSQGIGTLHF

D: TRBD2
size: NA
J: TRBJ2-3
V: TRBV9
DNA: TGTGCCAGCAGCGAAAGGACTAGCGGAGGGCCAGATACGCAGTATTTT
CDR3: CASSERTSGGPDTQYF

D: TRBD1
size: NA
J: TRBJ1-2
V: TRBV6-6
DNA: TGTGCCAGCAACCCGGGACAGCTTTATGGCTACACCTTC
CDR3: CASNPGQLYGYTF

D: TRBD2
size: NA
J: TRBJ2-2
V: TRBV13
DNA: TGTGCCAGCAGCTTACCTAGCGGCTCGCGGACCGGGGAGCTGTTTTTT
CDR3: CASSLPSGSRTGELFF

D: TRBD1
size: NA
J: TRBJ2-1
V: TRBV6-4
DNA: TGTGCCAGCAGTGACACGGACAGGGGTTCCTACAATGAGCAGTTCTTC
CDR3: CASSDTDRGSYNEQFF

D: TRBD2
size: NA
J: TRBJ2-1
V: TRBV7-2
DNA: TGTGCCAGCAGCTTCGGGTTAGCGGGAGGGCACAATGAGCAGTTCTTC
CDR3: CASSFGLAGGHNEQFF

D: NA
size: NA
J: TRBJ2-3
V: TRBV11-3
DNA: TGTGCCAGCAGCTTAGTCGGGGGTTCCACAGATACGCAGTATTTT
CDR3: CASSLVGGSTDTQYF

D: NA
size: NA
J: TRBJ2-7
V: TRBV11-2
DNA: TGTGCCAGCGCCCCCCTAGCGTTGAGCTCCTACGAGCAGTACTTC
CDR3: CASAPLALSSYEQYF